This TCR beta chain is from a study of T-cell reconstitution after alpha-beta-depleted transplantation in children. This CDR3 spans 19 amino acids. CDR1 and CDR2 from the germline V gene are LGHDT and YNNKEL (reference sequence). Unmatched junction bases numbered 20, after V lost 3 bases and J lost 13 bases. Researchers prepared the TCRbeta library using unique molecular identifiers, the study reports. Using its own MiXCR run on the PCR reads, TCRdb lists one record per CDR3 protein. The table includes roughly 670,000 distinct CDR3 sequences, less than 15% detected once. Notes on the study in general: There were some patients whose high TCRbeta diversity at day 60 came from surviving recipient T cells and thymic progenitors.

About this clonotype itself: What it binds is unknown.

The V call is TRBV3-1, the J call TRBJ2-1; 14 bases are a match to TRBD2. This sample comprised PBMCs, obtained before TCRalphabeta/CD19-depleted stem cell transplant. The receptor was isolated from a girl aged 2 to 10 with congenital amegakaryocytic thrombocytopenia, due to receive a stem cell transplant. In nucleotides, the CDR3 is TGTGCCAGCAGCCAGGGACTAGCGGGAGTGACGATGCCACAAGTGGCCCAGTTCTTC. Its protein product is CASSQGLAGVTMPQVAQFF.